The present T cell receptor (beta chain) was sequenced within a study of cytomegalovirus exposure and HLA in healthy donors. The germline CDR1 and CDR2 sequences are MNHEY and SMNVEV (reference sequence). V trimming: 5 bases; J trimming: 2 bases; junction bases outside the gene matches: 8. The CDR3 loop spans 15 amino acids. PCR involved 60 Vbeta and 13 Jbeta primers. The data were produced by immunoSEQ multiplex PCR, yet TCRdb's version contains in-frame clones alone and is incomplete. Here the sample spans fewer than 200,000 clones, around 80% being singletons. The receptor comes from a female donor in good health and CMV-seronegative. Material for sequencing was PBMCs. V usage is TRBV27 and J usage is TRBJ1-2; 7 nucleotides match TRBD1. The DNA for the CDR3 is TGTGCCAGCAGTCGTACGGGACAGACAAACTATGGCTACACCTTC. This gives the protein CASSRTGQTNYGYTF.